This T cell receptor beta chain comes out of a study of cytomegalovirus exposure and HLA in healthy donors. Between the trimmed V and J ends, which lost 1 base and 5 bases, there was a span of 11 bases. There are 14 residues in the CDR3. Germline values: CDR1 SGHVS, CDR2 FNYEAQ. In the case of this clone: Its matching antigen is unknown.

Use of 60 Vbeta and 13 Jbeta primers characterized the PCR. This table comes from immunoSEQ multiplex PCR, and its TCRdb copy is limited to in-frame clones, with some not included. The data show about 170,000 clones, about 69% seen once. Study-wide points: The authors confirmed in vitro that three CMV-associated chains were specific for CMV antigens.

Sequenced material: PBMCs. J is TRBJ2-5 and V is TRBV7-6, with D maybe TRBD1 (5 bases). This sequence originates from a human donor in good health. DNA of the CDR3: TGTGCCAGCAGCTTAGTCACAGGAAGGGAGACCCAGTACTTC. Translating gives CASSLVTGRETQYF. Complete variable domain (other parts from reference TRBV7-6 and TRBJ2-5): GAGVSQSPRYKVTKRGQDVALRCDPISGHVSLYWYRQALGQGPEFLTYFNYEAQQDKSGLPNDRFSAERPEGSISTLTIQRTEQRDSAMYRCASSLVTGRETQYFGPGTRLLVL.